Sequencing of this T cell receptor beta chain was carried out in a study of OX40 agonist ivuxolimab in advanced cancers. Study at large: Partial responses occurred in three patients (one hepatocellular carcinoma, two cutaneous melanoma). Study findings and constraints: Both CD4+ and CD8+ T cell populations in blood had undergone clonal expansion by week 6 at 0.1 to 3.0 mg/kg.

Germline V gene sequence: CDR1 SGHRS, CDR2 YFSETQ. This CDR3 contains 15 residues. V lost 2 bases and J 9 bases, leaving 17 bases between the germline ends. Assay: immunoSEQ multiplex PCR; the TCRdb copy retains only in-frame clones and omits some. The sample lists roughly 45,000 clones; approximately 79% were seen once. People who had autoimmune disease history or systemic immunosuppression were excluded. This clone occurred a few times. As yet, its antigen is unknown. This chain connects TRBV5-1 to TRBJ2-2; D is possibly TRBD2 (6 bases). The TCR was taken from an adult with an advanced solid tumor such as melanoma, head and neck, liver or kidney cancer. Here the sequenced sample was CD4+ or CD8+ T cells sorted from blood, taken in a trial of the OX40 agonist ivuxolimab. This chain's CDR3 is CASSFGGTTGRELFF. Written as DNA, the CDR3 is TGCGCCAGCAGCTTCGGGGGAACGACCGGAAGGGAGCTGTTTTTT.